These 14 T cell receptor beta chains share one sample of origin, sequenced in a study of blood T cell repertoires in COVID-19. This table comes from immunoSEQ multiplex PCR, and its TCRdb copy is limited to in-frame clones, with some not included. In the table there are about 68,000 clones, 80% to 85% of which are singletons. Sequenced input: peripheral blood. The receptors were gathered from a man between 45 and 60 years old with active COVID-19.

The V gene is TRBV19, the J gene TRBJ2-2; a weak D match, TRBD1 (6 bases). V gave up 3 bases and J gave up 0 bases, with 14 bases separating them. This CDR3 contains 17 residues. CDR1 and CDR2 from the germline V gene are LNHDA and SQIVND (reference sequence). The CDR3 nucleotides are TGTGCCAGTAGTATTACTTGGGACAAGCCGAACACCGGGGAGCTGTTTTTT. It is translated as CASSITWDKPNTGELFF.

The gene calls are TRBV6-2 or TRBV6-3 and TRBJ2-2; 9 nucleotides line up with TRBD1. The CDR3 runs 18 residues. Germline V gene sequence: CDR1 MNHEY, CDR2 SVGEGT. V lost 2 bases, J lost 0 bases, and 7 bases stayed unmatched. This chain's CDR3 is CASSYPDRGAPNTGELFF. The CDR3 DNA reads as TGTGCCAGCAGTTACCCGGACAGGGGAGCACCGAACACCGGGGAGCTGTTTTTT.

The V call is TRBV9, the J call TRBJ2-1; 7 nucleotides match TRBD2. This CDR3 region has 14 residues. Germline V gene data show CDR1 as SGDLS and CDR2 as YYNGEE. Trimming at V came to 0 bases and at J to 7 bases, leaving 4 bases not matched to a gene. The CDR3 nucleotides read TGTGCCAGCAGCGTAGGGGGAGGGGCGAATGAGCAGTTCTTC. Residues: CASSVGGGANEQFF.

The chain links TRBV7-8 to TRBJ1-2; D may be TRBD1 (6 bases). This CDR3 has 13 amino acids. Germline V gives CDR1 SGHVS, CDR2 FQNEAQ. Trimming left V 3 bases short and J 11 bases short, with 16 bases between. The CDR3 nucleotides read TGTGCCAGCAGCTTGGGGGGGGCGCGGGGTTACACCTTC. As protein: CASSLGGARGYTF. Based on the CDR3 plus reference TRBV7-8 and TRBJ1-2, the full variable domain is GAGVSQSPRYKVAKRGQDVALRCDPISGHVSLFWYQQALGQGPEFLTYFQNEAQLDKSGLPSDRFFAERPEGSVSTLKIQRTQQEDSAVYLCASSLGGARGYTFGSGTRLTVV.

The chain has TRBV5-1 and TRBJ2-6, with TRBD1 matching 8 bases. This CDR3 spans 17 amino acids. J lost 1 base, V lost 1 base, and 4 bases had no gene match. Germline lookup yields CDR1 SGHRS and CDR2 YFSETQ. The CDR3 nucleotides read TGCGCCAGCAGCTTGTCAGGGGGCAGGTCTGGGGCCAACGTCCTGACTTTC. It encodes CASSLSGGRSGANVLTF.

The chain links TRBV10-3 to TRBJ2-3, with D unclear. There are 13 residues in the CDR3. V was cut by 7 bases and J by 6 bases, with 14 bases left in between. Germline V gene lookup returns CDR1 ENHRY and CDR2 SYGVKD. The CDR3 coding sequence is TGTGCCATCAACGAGGCCAGTTTGGATACGCAGTATTTT. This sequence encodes CAINEASLDTQYF.

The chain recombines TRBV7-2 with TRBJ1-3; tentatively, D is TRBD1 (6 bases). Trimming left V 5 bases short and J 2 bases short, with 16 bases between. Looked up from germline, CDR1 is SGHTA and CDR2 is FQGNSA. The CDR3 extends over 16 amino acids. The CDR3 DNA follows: TGTGCCAGCAGCGTACTCCAGGGGCACGCTGGAAACACCATATATTTT. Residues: CASSVLQGHAGNTIYF. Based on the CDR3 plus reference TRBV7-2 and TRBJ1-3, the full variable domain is GAGVSQSPSNKVTEKGKDVELRCDPISGHTALYWYRQSLGQGLEFLIYFQGNSAPDKSGLPSDRFSAERTGGSVSTLTIQRTQQEDSAVYLCASSVLQGHAGNTIYFGEGSWLTVV.

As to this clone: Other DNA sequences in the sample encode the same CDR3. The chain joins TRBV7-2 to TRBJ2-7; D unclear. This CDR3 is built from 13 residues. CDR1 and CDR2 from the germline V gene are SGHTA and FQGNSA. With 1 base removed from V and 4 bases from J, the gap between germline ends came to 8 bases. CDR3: CASSLGPIYEQYF. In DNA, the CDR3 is TGTGCCAGCAGCTTAGGGCCAATTTACGAGCAGTACTTC.

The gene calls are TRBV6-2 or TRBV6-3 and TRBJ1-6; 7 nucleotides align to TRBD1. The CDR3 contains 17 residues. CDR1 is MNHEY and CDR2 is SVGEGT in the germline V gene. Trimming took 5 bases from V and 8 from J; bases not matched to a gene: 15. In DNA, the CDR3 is TGTGCCAGCAGTCCCTCCTTAAACCGGGACAGACATTCACCCCTCCACTTT. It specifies CASSPSLNRDRHSPLHF.

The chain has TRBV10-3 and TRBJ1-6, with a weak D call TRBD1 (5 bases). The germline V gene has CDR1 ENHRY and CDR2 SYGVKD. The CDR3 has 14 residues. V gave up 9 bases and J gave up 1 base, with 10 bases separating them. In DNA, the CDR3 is TGTGCCATGAAACAGGCGTCCTATAATTCACCCCTCCACTTT. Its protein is CAMKQASYNSPLHF.

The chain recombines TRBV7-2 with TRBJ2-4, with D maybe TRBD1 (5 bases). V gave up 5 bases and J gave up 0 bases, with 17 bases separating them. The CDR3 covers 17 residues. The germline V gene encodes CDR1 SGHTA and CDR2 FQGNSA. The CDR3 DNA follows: TGTGCCAGCAGCCACCTAGGACAACCTGGAGCCAAAAACATTCAGTACTTC. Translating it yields CASSHLGQPGAKNIQYF.

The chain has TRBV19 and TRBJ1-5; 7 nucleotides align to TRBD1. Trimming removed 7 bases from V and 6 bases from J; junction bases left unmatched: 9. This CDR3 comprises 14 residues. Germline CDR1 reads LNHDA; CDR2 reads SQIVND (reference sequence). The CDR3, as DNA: TGTGCCAGTAATATGGTAGGGGGCGGTCAGCCCCAGCATTTT. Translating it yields CASNMVGGGQPQHF.

Here the CDR3 reads CATSRARTSSYEQYF. DNA for the CDR3: TGTGCCACCAGCAGAGCCAGGACTAGCAGTTACGAGCAGTACTTC. V gene TRBV15 combines with J gene TRBJ2-7; 8 bases are a match to TRBD2. With 1 base clipped from V and 4 bases from J, the junction kept 6 bases outside the gene matches. Per germline, CDR1 LNHNV and CDR2 YYDKDF (reference sequence). The CDR3 is made up of 15 amino acids.

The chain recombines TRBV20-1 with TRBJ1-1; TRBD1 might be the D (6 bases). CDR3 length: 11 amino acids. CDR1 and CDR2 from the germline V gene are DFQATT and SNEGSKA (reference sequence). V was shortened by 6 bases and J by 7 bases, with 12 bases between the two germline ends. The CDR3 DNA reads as TGCAGTGCCGGGGAGGGGGTTGAAGCTTTCTTT. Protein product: CSAGEGVEAFF.